The 7 T cell receptor beta chains listed next were all sequenced from one sample in a study of breast tumors, draining lymph nodes, adjacent tissues. TCRdb called the multiplex PCR reads again in MiXCR, with one record for every CDR3 protein. The data show approximately 150,000 distinct CDR3 sequences, 33% seen once. Breast cancer patients provided tissue from their axillary draining lymph nodes. Sequenced: axillary lymph node tissue. The receptors stem from a female donor with breast cancer. Some clones in this sample may be carry-over from other donors' samples.

With respect to this clonotype: This may be a read error, as it is one base from a much larger clone. The gene calls are TRBV2 and TRBJ2-5; no firm D call. CDR1 is SNHLY, CDR2 FYNNEI, per germline. The CDR3 is 13 residues long. DNA of the CDR3: TGTACCAGCGCGGCTGCCTTAAGAGAGACCCAGTACTTC. Amino acids: CTSAAALRETQYF.

This clonotype showed up many times. V and J are TRBV28 and TRBJ2-3; D is unresolved. The ends were cut back, 2 bases at V and 4 bases at J, with 7 bases in the middle. Germline V lookup: CDR1 MDHEN, CDR2 SYDVKM. This CDR3 contains 13 residues. The CDR3 reads CASSLTGADTQYF. In DNA, the CDR3 is TGTGCCAGCAGTTTAACGGGCGCAGATACGCAGTATTTT.

This clonotype was detected many times. The rearrangement uses TRBV28 and TRBJ1-6, with D tentatively TRBD1 (6 bases). The V gene lost 2 bases and the J gene lost 10 bases, with 6 bases spanning the gap. The CDR3 runs 12 residues. CDR1 is MDHEN and CDR2 is SYDVKM in the germline V gene. CDR3 DNA sequence: TGTGCCAGCAGTTTACAGGGGTCACCCCTCCACTTT. It encodes CASSLQGSPLHF.

The chain joins TRBV20-1 to TRBJ1-6; maybe TRBD1 (5 bases). Trimming stripped 5 bases from V and 7 bases from J, with 15 bases between. Per germline, CDR1 DFQATT and CDR2 SNEGSKA (reference sequence). The CDR3 length is 14 residues. The CDR3 region is CSAGVTRDNSPLHF. The DNA of the CDR3 is TGCAGTGCTGGGGTCACCAGGGACAATTCACCCCTCCACTTT.

The V and J genes are TRBV7-9 and TRBJ1-4, with D perhaps TRBD1 (6 bases). Germline CDR1 SEHNR, CDR2 FQNEAQ (reference sequence). There are 15 residues in the CDR3. Trimming took off 1 base at V and 1 base at J, with 7 bases between the two ends. CDR3 sequence reads: CASSLDRVTNEKLFF. DNA of the CDR3: TGTGCCAGCAGCTTAGACAGGGTAACTAATGAAAAACTGTTTTTT. The full variable domain, in which reference TRBV7-9 and TRBJ1-4 provide the parts outside the CDR3, is DTGVSQNPRHKITKRGQNVTFRCDPISEHNRLYWYRQTLGQGPEFLTYFQNEAQLEKSRLLSDRFSAERPKGSFSTLEIQRTEQGDSAMYLCASSLDRVTNEKLFFGSGTQLSVL.

This chain links TRBV11-3 with TRBJ2-3; 8 bases map to TRBD2. J was trimmed by 4 bases and V by 3 bases; bases with no gene match: 9. The CDR3 extends over 16 amino acids. Germline-derived CDR1 and CDR2 are SGHNT and YENEEA. The CDR3 loop is CASSFPSAGGPDTQYF. The CDR3 nucleotides read TGTGCCAGCAGCTTCCCGTCTGCGGGGGGACCAGATACGCAGTATTTT.

The V call is TRBV6-5, the J call TRBJ2-3, with 8 bases fitting TRBD2. Germline CDR1 is MNHEY and CDR2 is SVGAGI. This CDR3 has 15 residues. V dropped 11 bases and J dropped 2; count of bases not matched to a gene: 12. The CDR3 DNA reads TGTGCCGCGGGGGGTAGCGGGAATTTCACAGATACGCAGTATTTT. Its protein product is CAAGGSGNFTDTQYF.